These 18 T cell receptor beta chains originate from one sample sequenced in a study of blood T cell repertoires in COVID-19. Profiling relied on immunoSEQ multiplex PCR, and the TCRdb table lists in-frame clones only, not all of them. This repertoire shows about 400,000 clones, about 87% found once; its top ten account for approximately 2.9%. The sequencing input was peripheral blood. The receptor source for this set is a human donor in a cohort sampled during active COVID-19.

This rearrangement joins TRBV18 to TRBJ1-1; D might be TRBD1 (5 bases). The germline gives CDR1 KGHSH, CDR2 LQKENI. This CDR3 region has 14 residues. The V gene lost 1 base and the J gene lost 0 bases, with 6 bases spanning the gap. Written as DNA, the CDR3 is TGTGCCAGCTCACCACAGGGGATGAACACTGAAGCTTTCTTT. Its translation: CASSPQGMNTEAFF.

This chain joins TRBV19 and TRBJ1-5; 8 nucleotides agree with TRBD1. This CDR3 region has 14 residues. Looked up from germline, CDR1 is LNHDA and CDR2 is SQIVND (reference sequence). The V and J ends lost 3 bases and 6 bases, in that order; junction bases with no gene match: 4. The CDR3 loop reads CASSIQGAGQPQHF. CDR3 DNA: TGTGCCAGTAGTATCCAGGGGGCTGGTCAGCCCCAGCATTTT.

J is TRBJ2-1 and V is TRBV4-2, with 16 positions matching TRBD2. Germline lookup yields CDR1 LGHNA and CDR2 YNFKEQ. The CDR3 consists of 16 residues. Unmatched junction bases numbered 3, after V lost 1 base and J lost 9 bases. The CDR3 nucleotides are TGTGCCAGCAGCCAAGTTGGGACTAGCGGGAGGGTTGAGCAGTTCTTC. It encodes CASSQVGTSGRVEQFF.

The chain combines TRBV3-1 (or the pseudogene TRBV3-2) with TRBJ2-2; TRBD1 is a possible D gene (7 bases). Germline-derived CDR1 and CDR2 are LGHDT and YNNKEL (reference sequence). This CDR3 comprises 17 residues. Between the trimmed V and J ends, which lost 4 bases and 2 bases, there was a span of 17 bases. This chain's CDR3 is CASSPYDREVNTGELFF. The CDR3 region has the DNA TGTGCCAGCAGCCCTTACGACAGGGAGGTAAACACCGGGGAGCTGTTTTTT.

The chain's CDR3 is CASSVDDRRGYTF. Here the CDR3 DNA reads TGTGCCAGCAGCGTAGATGACAGGCGAGGCTACACCTTC. This chain uses TRBV9 with TRBJ1-2, with D possibly matching TRBD1 (6 bases). Trimming stripped 0 bases from V and 8 bases from J, with 11 bases between. Germline CDR1 SGDLS, CDR2 YYNGEE. The CDR3 extends over 13 amino acids.

The rearrangement joins TRBV11-2 to TRBJ2-2; 9 bases agree with TRBD2. Per the germline V gene, CDR1 is SGHAT and CDR2 is FQNNGV. V dropped 4 bases and J dropped 5; count of bases not matched to a gene: 11. CDR3 size: 17 residues. The chain's CDR3 is CASSSAISGSGTGELFF. In DNA form, the CDR3 reads TGTGCCAGCAGCTCCGCCATTAGCGGGAGCGGTACCGGGGAGCTGTTTTTT.

This chain joins TRBV3-1 (or the pseudogene TRBV3-2) and TRBJ2-1, with D tentatively TRBD2 (5 bases). The V end lost 1 base, the J end lost 2 bases, and 9 bases lay between the germline ends. CDR1 and CDR2 from the germline V gene are LGHDT and YNNKEL (reference sequence). The CDR3 loop spans 15 amino acids. The CDR3 reads CASSQALGAYNEQFF. As DNA, the CDR3 is TGTGCCAGCAGCCAAGCTCTCGGGGCCTACAATGAGCAGTTCTTC.

The chain links TRBV6-5 to TRBJ1-2; D uncertain. V dropped 5 bases and J dropped 1 base, with 8 bases sitting between them. CDR3 length: 13 residues. Germline CDR1 is MNHEY and CDR2 is SVGAGI. CDR3 protein: CASSNQVNYGYTF. Written as DNA, the CDR3 is TGTGCCAGCAGTAACCAGGTTAACTATGGCTACACCTTC.

The rearrangement links TRBV5-5 to TRBJ2-4, with D possibly being TRBD1 (5 bases). The ends were cut back, 3 bases at V and 9 bases at J, with 13 bases in the middle. The CDR3 totals 13 residues. Germline loops: CDR1 SGHKS, CDR2 YYEKEE (reference sequence). The CDR3: CASSYQGQGIQYF. The CDR3 DNA is TGTGCCAGCAGCTATCAGGGTCAAGGCATTCAGTACTTC.

This chain joins TRBV30 and TRBJ1-1, with TRBD1 matching over 7 bases. The trim removed 1 base at V and 2 bases at J, leaving 7 bases unmatched. Per germline, CDR1 GTSNPN and CDR2 SVGIG (reference sequence). CDR3 length: 15 amino acids. The CDR3 region is CAWSAQGQPNTEAFF. CDR3 in DNA: TGTGCCTGGAGTGCACAGGGACAGCCAAACACTGAAGCTTTCTTT. Using reference TRBV30 and TRBJ1-1 for the parts outside the CDR3, the full variable domain is SQTIHQWPATLVQPVGSPLSLECTVEGTSNPNLYWYRQAAGRGLQLLFYSVGIGQISSEVPQNLSASRPQDRQFILSSKKLLLSDSGFYLCAWSAQGQPNTEAFFGQGTRLTVV.

The rearrangement uses TRBV18 and TRBJ1-5; D remains ambiguous. CDR3 length equals 12 residues. Germline-derived CDR1 and CDR2 are KGHSH and LQKENI. V was cut by 3 bases and J by 5 bases, with 5 bases left in between. Here the CDR3 DNA reads TGTGCCAGCTCACCTACAGATCAGCCCCAGCATTTT. It codes for CASSPTDQPQHF.

The chain couples TRBV10-3 to TRBJ1-5; 9 bases match TRBD1. V gave up 3 bases and J gave up 5 bases; unmatched junction bases: 8. The CDR3 contains 16 residues. The V gene's germline CDR1 is ENHRY and CDR2 SYGVKD. CDR3 sequence reads: CAISDIGTGSDQPQHF. DNA for the CDR3: TGTGCCATCAGTGATATAGGGACAGGGTCCGATCAGCCCCAGCATTTT.

J is TRBJ1-1 and V is TRBV11-1, with 8 bases lining up with TRBD1. V was pared by 4 bases and J by 1 base, with 8 bases of the junction left unmatched. The V gene's germline CDR1 is SGHAT and CDR2 FQDESV (reference sequence). The CDR3 consists of 16 residues. The CDR3 DNA sequence: TGTGCCAGCAGCTCCCGACAGGGGAGGGGGAACACTGAAGCTTTCTTT. As protein: CASSSRQGRGNTEAFF. Full variable domain (remainder filled in from reference TRBV11-1 and TRBJ1-1): EAEVAQSPRYKITEKSQAVAFWCDPISGHATLYWYRQILGQGPELLVQFQDESVVDDSQLPKDRFSAERLKGVDSTLKIQPAELGDSAMYLCASSSRQGRGNTEAFFGQGTRLTVV.

The chain is built from TRBV6-5 and TRBJ1-1, with 8 nucleotides matching TRBD1. Trimming took 6 bases from V and 3 from J; bases not matched to a gene: 9. This CDR3 contains 15 residues. CDR1 MNHEY and CDR2 SVGAGI come from the germline V gene. CDR3 coding DNA: TGTGCCAGCAGGTGGGACAGGAGGGATTACACTGAAGCTTTCTTT. Its protein is CASRWDRRDYTEAFF.

The J gene is TRBJ1-2, the V gene TRBV6-6; a weak D match, TRBD1 (5 bases). Germline V gene data show CDR1 as MNHNY and CDR2 as SVGAGI (reference sequence). V gave up 5 bases and J gave up 10 bases, with 11 bases separating them. The CDR3 spans 11 residues. The DNA for the CDR3 is TGTGCCAGCAGTACCAGGGACTACTACACCTTC. This sequence encodes CASSTRDYYTF.

The chain has TRBV2 and TRBJ2-1, with 9 bases matching TRBD2. J was trimmed by 7 bases and V by 0 bases; bases with no gene match: 13. The CDR3 contains 18 residues. From germline, CDR1 is SNHLY and CDR2 FYNNEI. The CDR3 reads CASSEALPGGGAWNEQFF. The DNA of the CDR3 is TGTGCCAGCAGTGAAGCGCTTCCAGGCGGGGGGGCCTGGAATGAGCAGTTCTTC.

This chain uses TRBV7-9 with TRBJ2-2; maybe TRBD2 (5 bases). The CDR3 is 14 amino acids. V lost 6 bases and J 1 base, leaving 9 bases between the germline ends. Germline V lookup: CDR1 SEHNR, CDR2 FQNEAQ (reference sequence). CDR3 in DNA: TGTGCCAGCAGTCTTGGAGGGAACACCGGGGAGCTGTTTTTT. Residues: CASSLGGNTGELFF.

This clone occurred once. Other DNA variants within this sample encode the same CDR3. The chain employs TRBV5-1 and TRBJ2-5; perhaps TRBD1 as D (5 bases). Germline lookup yields CDR1 SGHRS and CDR2 YFSETQ. This CDR3 is built from 12 residues. V was trimmed by 2 bases and J by 4 bases, leaving 6 bases between them. The CDR3 DNA reads TGCGCCAGCAGCTTAGACAGAGAGACCCAGTACTTC. Amino acids: CASSLDRETQYF.